Listed here are 10 T cell receptor beta chains from one sample, sequenced in a study of post-analysis software for immune sequencing data. Unique-molecular-identifier-tagged TCR beta cDNA libraries were used. TCRdb used MiXCR to reprocess the PCR reads, holding one entry per CDR3 protein. Here the sample spans about 820,000 distinct CDR3 sequences, under 70% being singletons. The antigens for these receptors are not known. Study results and caveats: The five TRBV segments detected at higher frequency in patients than in controls included TRBV5-6, TRBV5-1 and TRBV20-1.

Sample: blood. The origin of the receptors is a girl between 5 and 17 years old with multiple sclerosis.

The chain is built from TRBV20-1 and TRBJ2-1; TRBD1 or TRBD2 may be the D gene (6 bases each). The length of the CDR3 is 13 residues. Deletions cut 6 bases from V and 0 bases from J, with 9 bases between. Germline values: CDR1 DFQATT, CDR2 SNEGSKA (reference sequence). The CDR3 here is CSAGGNSYNEQFF. In nucleotides, the CDR3 is TGCAGTGCAGGGGGGAACTCCTACAATGAGCAGTTCTTC.

This clonotype was detected only a few times. The chain combines TRBV6-6 with TRBJ1-1; D perhaps matches TRBD1 (6 bases). The CDR3 extends over 17 amino acids. Trimming took 2 bases from V and 0 from J, leaving 16 bases between them. From germline, CDR1 is MNHNY and CDR2 SVGAGI (reference sequence). CDR3 bases: TGTGCCAGCAGTTACGCCGCGAGAGGACAGATGAACACTGAAGCTTTCTTT. Its protein product is CASSYAARGQMNTEAFF.

The genes are TRBV7-9 and TRBJ1-1; D is undetermined. CDR3 length: 18 amino acids. With 3 bases removed from V and 4 bases from J, the gap between germline ends came to 24 bases. Germline values: CDR1 SEHNR, CDR2 FQNEAQ (reference sequence). The CDR3 region has the DNA TGTGCCAGCAGCTTCTTGATAGAGGGCTGGGATCGGGGCACTGAAGCTTTCTTT. This sequence encodes CASSFLIEGWDRGTEAFF.

The V and J genes are TRBV7-3 and TRBJ2-1, with TRBD1 matching over 12 bases. From germline, CDR1 is SGHTA and CDR2 FQGTGA. The CDR3 contains 17 residues. V was pared by 2 bases and J by 10 bases, with 12 bases of the junction left unmatched. CDR3 residues: CASSLVRTGTGGHEQFF. DNA for the CDR3: TGTGCCAGCAGCTTAGTGCGAACCGGGACAGGGGGCCACGAGCAGTTCTTC.

The table lists this clonotype with a count of one. Since no conserved phenylalanine or tryptophan closes the CDR3, a read error is the likely cause. The chain uses TRBV29-1 and TRBJ1-1; the D is unclear. This CDR3 is built from 13 residues. V was pared by 6 bases and J by 3 bases, with 14 bases between. CDR1 SQVTM and CDR2 ANQGSEA come from the germline V gene. The CDR3 region has the DNA TGCAGCGTCCTCGGCACGGCGGACACTGAAGCTTTCTGT. Translating it yields CSVLGTADTEAFC.

The chain employs TRBV15 and TRBJ2-4, with TRBD2 identical over 8 bases. The assigned J gene may be wrong: the sequence end matches TRBJ2-7 better. Per germline, CDR1 LNHNV and CDR2 YYDKDF (reference sequence). The CDR3 runs to 17 residues. As DNA, the CDR3 is TGTGCCACCAGCAGACTCCAAAGGTCCAGCGGGGGTTACGAGCAGTACTTC. Its translation: CATSRLQRSSGGYEQYF.

This clonotype was recorded many times. This chain connects TRBV7-9 to TRBJ1-1, with 8 bases lining up with TRBD1. Germline V gene data show CDR1 as SEHNR and CDR2 as FQNEAQ (reference sequence). The V and J ends lost 4 bases and 6 bases, in that order; junction bases with no gene match: 16. The CDR3 runs 17 residues. The CDR3 nucleotides are TGTGCCAGCAGCTCCCACGACATACAGGGGGTGAGGGCTGAAGCTTTCTTT. Protein: CASSSHDIQGVRAEAFF.

This chain joins TRBV5-1 and TRBJ2-7, with 8 nucleotides matching TRBD1. The CDR3 covers 15 residues. V shed 3 bases and J 6 bases; nucleotides not matched to a gene: 11. The V gene's germline CDR1 is SGHRS and CDR2 YFSETQ. The CDR3 DNA follows: TGCGCCAGCAGCTCGGCCCCGGGACAGGCTAGCGAGCAGTACTTC. Translating gives CASSSAPGQASEQYF.

The chain joins TRBV12-3 or TRBV12-4 to TRBJ2-6, with unresolved D. CDR3 size: 14 residues. V shed 8 bases and J shed 0 bases, with 8 bases lying between them. CDR3 DNA sequence: TGTGCCAGCTGCCAGATCTCTGGGGCCAACGTCCTGACTTTC. This gives the protein CASCQISGANVLTF.

The V and J genes are TRBV29-1 and TRBJ2-5, with 9 bases lining up with TRBD2. The end of the DNA fits TRBJ2-7 better, so the J call may be wrong. CDR1 SQVTM and CDR2 ANQGSEA come from the germline V gene. The CDR3 has 13 amino acids. CDR3 residues: CSARAGGPGEQYF. CDR3 coding DNA: TGCAGCGCCAGGGCGGGAGGGCCCGGCGAGCAGTACTTC.